Sequencing of this T cell receptor (beta chain) was carried out in a study of post-analysis software for immune sequencing data. Whole-study results and caveats: Multiple sclerosis was associated with a significant reduction in normalized Chao1 diversity relative to controls. Samples from a shared batch, those prepared together, strongly co-clustered by F measure. Compared with controls, patients had more of about 5 TRBV segments, including TRBV5-6, TRBV5-1 and TRBV20-1.

Unique molecular identifiers tagged the TCR beta cDNA libraries. Each CDR3 protein is one row after TCRdb ran MiXCR on the PCR reads. The table records approximately 360,000 distinct CDR3 sequences, less than 40% of them present only once. To note about this clonotype: Its antigen is unidentified.

Germline CDR1 and CDR2: MNHEY and SVGAGI. V was clipped by 1 base and J by 2 bases, with 5 bases between them. The CDR3 loop spans 13 amino acids. Sequencing was carried out using blood. This receptor was taken from a girl aged 5-17 years with multiple sclerosis. The chain links TRBV6-5 to TRBJ2-5; D not resolved. The CDR3 is CASSYFGQETQYF. For the CDR3, the DNA is TGTGCCAGCAGTTACTTTGGGCAAGAGACCCAGTACTTC.